Shown below are 32 T cell receptor beta chains from a single sample sequenced in a study of cytomegalovirus exposure and HLA in healthy donors (dated by TCRdb to 2016 to 2017). Libraries came from the immunoSEQ multiplex PCR assay. A mixture of 60 forward primers for TCR Vbeta segments and 13 reverse primers for TCR Jbeta segments was used in the multiplex PCR. TCRdb carries this immuneACCESS record with in-frame sequences only. Its versions omit some clonotypes, under half of them owing to an unresolved V gene in the studies checked, with the rest unexplained. This sample holds 130,000 or so clones; under 10% were observed only once. The leading ten clones occupy roughly 7.2% of the sample. The sequenced sample was PBMCs. These receptor sequences come from a woman in her forties in good health and CMV-seropositive.

This clone was seen a handful of times. The chain uses TRBV6-5 and TRBJ2-2; D remains unclear. This CDR3 contains 15 residues. From germline, CDR1 is MNHEY and CDR2 SVGAGI. V was cut by 0 bases and J by 7 bases, with 12 bases left in between. Here the CDR3 reads CASSYSPGPGGELFF. CDR3 DNA: TGTGCCAGCAGTTACTCACCCGGCCCAGGCGGGGAGCTGTTTTTT.

V gene TRBV29-1 combines with J gene TRBJ1-1; 9 bases align to TRBD1. CDR3 length: 16 amino acids. Germline CDR1 is SQVTM and CDR2 is ANQGSEA. The CDR3 protein is CTPYIMPGQGNTEAFF. The CDR3 nucleotides are TGCACACCGTATATAATGCCGGGACAGGGGAACACTGAAGCTTTCTTT.

This clone was seen only a few times. The rearrangement links TRBV6-6 to TRBJ1-5; no clear D gene. The germline V gene encodes CDR1 MNHNY and CDR2 SVGAGI (reference sequence). This CDR3 spans 13 amino acids. The ends were cut back, 0 bases at V and 5 bases at J, with 5 bases in the middle. CDR3 residues: CASSYSPDQPQHF. CDR3 coding DNA: TGTGCCAGCAGTTACTCCCCAGATCAGCCCCAGCATTTT.

The chain uses TRBV7-9 and TRBJ1-6, with TRBD1 matching 8 bases. V shed 1 base, J shed 9 bases, and the junction held 2 bases outside the gene matches. The CDR3 is 14 residues long. Germline values: CDR1 SEHNR, CDR2 FQNEAQ (reference sequence). CDR3 region: CASSLGTGFSPLHF. CDR3 nucleotides: TGTGCCAGCAGCTTAGGGACAGGGTTTTCACCCCTCCACTTT.

This chain connects TRBV9 to TRBJ2-3, with TRBD2 matching 11 bases. CDR1 and CDR2 (germline): SGDLS, YYNGEE. With 4 bases clipped from V and 6 bases from J, the junction kept 7 bases outside the gene matches. There are 15 residues in the CDR3. The CDR3 loop is CASSRTSGLSDTQYF. As DNA, the CDR3 is TGTGCCAGCAGCCGGACTAGCGGGCTATCGGATACGCAGTATTTT.

This sequence joins TRBV7-2 and TRBJ1-2; D perhaps matches TRBD1 (5 bases). V lost 0 bases and J lost 3, with 11 bases in between. The CDR3 covers 15 residues. Germline loops: CDR1 SGHTA, CDR2 FQGNSA. DNA of the CDR3: TGTGCCAGCAGCTTAGCGCAGGGCCTCTACTATGGCTACACCTTC. Encoded protein: CASSLAQGLYYGYTF.

About this clone itself: Other DNA sequences of this sample code for an identical CDR3. The chain has TRBV6-4 and TRBJ1-1; 11 positions match TRBD1. J was trimmed by 1 base and V by 6 bases; bases with no gene match: 10. Germline V gene data show CDR1 as MRHNA and CDR2 as SNTAGT. The CDR3 sequence is 17 residues long. CDR3 amino acids: CASRRTGGDGRNTEAFF. The CDR3 DNA is TGTGCCAGCAGAAGGACAGGGGGCGACGGACGGAACACTGAAGCTTTCTTT.

This clone has more than one count but fewer than ten. This chain connects TRBV5-1 to TRBJ2-7; 8 nucleotides line up with TRBD1. CDR3 length equals 14 residues. J was trimmed by 5 bases and V by 4 bases; bases with no gene match: 8. CDR1 and CDR2 from the germline V gene are SGHRS and YFSETQ. CDR3 residues: CASSPQTGGDEQYF. In DNA form, the CDR3 reads TGCGCCAGCAGCCCCCAAACAGGGGGAGACGAGCAGTACTTC.

This chain connects TRBV10-3 to TRBJ2-1; 8 bases agree with TRBD1. The CDR3 runs to 13 residues. V lost 3 bases, J lost 7 bases, and 2 bases stayed unmatched. Germline V gene data show CDR1 as ENHRY and CDR2 as SYGVKD. The CDR3 loop reads CAISDQGANEQFF. The CDR3 DNA sequence: TGTGCCATCAGTGATCAGGGGGCTAATGAGCAGTTCTTC.

This clone was found a few times. V gene TRBV11-2 combines with J gene TRBJ1-1, with D possibly matching TRBD1 (5 bases). The germline CDR1 and CDR2 sequences are SGHAT and FQNNGV. The CDR3 extends over 17 amino acids. Trimming took off 5 bases at V and 2 bases at J, with 21 bases between the two ends. CDR3 bases: TGTGCCAGCAGCCCAATGGGACTCCTGAGGGGAAACACTGAAGCTTTCTTT. Its protein is CASSPMGLLRGNTEAFF.

About this clone: One end of the junction does not line up with germline, which may come from a read error. This CDR3 is CASSSGTGSHNEQFF. The CDR3 DNA reads as TGTGCCAGCAGCTCCGGGACAGGCTCCCACAATGAGCAGTTCTTC. The chain has TRBV7-9 and TRBJ2-1; 8 bases line up with TRBD1. The germline CDR1 and CDR2 sequences are SEHNR and FQNEAQ (reference sequence). CDR3 length equals 15 residues.

The genes are TRBV5-5 and TRBJ2-7; 7 positions match TRBD1. The CDR3 extends over 14 amino acids. The junction had 4 bases not matched to a gene; V was cut back by 2 bases and J by 2 bases. Looked up from germline, CDR1 is SGHKS and CDR2 is YYEKEE (reference sequence). Here the CDR3 reads CASSFDRDPYEQYF. CDR3 sequence (DNA): TGTGCCAGCAGCTTCGACAGGGACCCCTACGAGCAGTACTTC.

This chain links TRBV7-9 with TRBJ1-4; weak D call: TRBD1 (6 bases). The V and J ends lost 8 bases and 8 bases respectively, with 21 bases between them. Germline lookup yields CDR1 SEHNR and CDR2 FQNEAQ (reference sequence). CDR3 length: 15 residues. The CDR3: CASQGGGEHREKLFF. CDR3 DNA sequence: TGTGCCAGCCAGGGAGGGGGGGAACATCGGGAAAAACTGTTTTTT.

The chain joins TRBV6-5 to TRBJ2-7, with D tentatively TRBD1 (5 bases). Trimming took 6 bases from V and 1 from J, leaving 16 bases between them. This CDR3 is built from 15 residues. Germline V CDR1 and CDR2: MNHEY, SVGAGI. CDR3 DNA sequence: TGTGCCAGCAGGCGTGACAGCCTGATATCCTACGAGCAGTACTTC. Encoded protein: CASRRDSLISYEQYF.

The chain employs TRBV9 and TRBJ1-1; no reliable D call. Germline assignment: CDR1 SGDLS and CDR2 YYNGEE. The CDR3 totals 14 residues. Trimming cost V 2 bases and J 4 bases, with 12 bases left between them. In DNA form, the CDR3 reads TGTGCCAGCAGCGTCGGACTACGGGGCACTGAAGCTTTCTTT. Its protein product is CASSVGLRGTEAFF.

This clone was counted between two and nine times. The CDR3 sequence is CASSYRYRGLTDTQYF. CDR3 DNA: TGCGCCAGCAGCTACCGCTACAGGGGCCTTACAGATACGCAGTATTTT. The chain combines TRBV5-1 with TRBJ2-3, with 7 bases that match TRBD1. Per germline, CDR1 SGHRS and CDR2 YFSETQ. V lost 3 bases and J lost 3; bases outside the gene matches: 10. This CDR3 spans 16 amino acids.

This clone showed up just a few times. The V and J genes are TRBV27 and TRBJ2-3, with 7 bases identical to TRBD2. The CDR3 is 15 residues long. Germline V gene lookup returns CDR1 MNHEY and CDR2 SMNVEV (reference sequence). V gave up 3 bases and J gave up 0 bases; unmatched junction bases: 3. The CDR3 DNA follows: TGTGCCAGCAGTTTTTTTAGCGGGAGCACAGATACGCAGTATTTT. Protein: CASSFFSGSTDTQYF.

J is TRBJ1-2 and V is TRBV19; perhaps TRBD1 as D (5 bases). The germline V gene encodes CDR1 LNHDA and CDR2 SQIVND (reference sequence). The V end was cut by 5 bases, the J end by 1 base, with 8 bases between. This CDR3 has 13 amino acids. This CDR3 reads CASSHDSNYGYTF. Written as DNA, the CDR3 is TGTGCCAGTAGTCACGACAGTAACTATGGCTACACCTTC.

This clone has a handful of counts. This chain links TRBV15 with TRBJ1-2; 9 bases are shared with TRBD1. Trimming at V came to 3 bases and at J to 7 bases, leaving 9 bases not matched to a gene. CDR1 LNHNV and CDR2 YYDKDF come from the germline V gene (reference sequence). The CDR3 runs to 15 residues. CDR3 nucleotides: TGTGCCACCAGCAGCCAACAGGGGGCAATTTCTGGCTACACCTTC. Translation: CATSSQQGAISGYTF.

This clone showed up just a few times. V usage is TRBV5-1 and J usage is TRBJ2-1; 8 bases align to TRBD1. CDR3 size: 16 residues. The J segment lost 3 bases and the V segment lost 0 bases, leaving 5 bases of the junction unmatched. The germline V gene has CDR1 SGHRS and CDR2 YFSETQ. CDR3 residues: CASSLGQGPFYNEQFF. The CDR3 DNA is TGCGCCAGCAGCTTGGGACAGGGGCCCTTCTACAATGAGCAGTTCTTC.

The table lists this clone with a few counts. The V and J genes are TRBV5-1 and TRBJ1-5; 9 nucleotides line up with TRBD1. Germline values: CDR1 SGHRS, CDR2 YFSETQ. CDR3 length: 16 residues. J gave up 5 bases and V 4 bases, and 10 bases lay outside the gene matches. The CDR3 spells CASSPEGGQGHQPQHF. The CDR3 coding sequence is TGCGCCAGCAGCCCGGAAGGGGGACAGGGACATCAGCCCCAGCATTTT.

This clone was observed a handful of times. J is TRBJ2-7 and V is TRBV4-1; a weak D match, TRBD1 (5 bases). The V end was cut by 1 base, the J end by 2 bases, with 9 bases between. Looked up from germline, CDR1 is MGHRA and CDR2 is YSYEKL. The CDR3 is 14 amino acids. The CDR3 DNA reads as TGCGCCAGCAGCCAAGTTCAGGGCCCCTACGAGCAGTACTTC. Protein sequence: CASSQVQGPYEQYF.

The V and J genes are TRBV5-1 and TRBJ1-2, with 7 bases fitting TRBD1. The CDR3 consists of 14 residues. The germline gives CDR1 SGHRS, CDR2 YFSETQ. V shed 0 bases and J 2 bases; nucleotides not matched to a gene: 1. CDR3 DNA: TGCGCCAGCAGCTTGGGCAGGGGGAACTATGGCTACACCTTC. Translating it yields CASSLGRGNYGYTF.

A note on this clone: Different DNA sequences within this sample yield the same CDR3. This chain connects TRBV5-4 to TRBJ2-3, with TRBD2 identical over 9 bases. This CDR3 has 17 residues. The germline CDR1 and CDR2 sequences are SGHNT and YYREEE (reference sequence). V lost 3 bases, J lost 6 bases, and 14 bases stayed unmatched. CDR3 region: CASSWGPKRGATDTQYF. The CDR3 nucleotides are TGTGCCAGCAGCTGGGGCCCGAAGCGGGGGGCCACCGATACGCAGTATTTT.

There are a few counts of this clone. The chain is built from TRBV7-9 and TRBJ1-3; D is possibly TRBD1 (6 bases). CDR1 and CDR2 (germline): SEHNR, FQNEAQ (reference sequence). V lost 4 bases, J lost 0 bases, and 10 bases lay in between. The length of the CDR3 is 15 residues. This CDR3 reads CASSSDSHSGNTIYF. The CDR3 DNA is TGTGCCAGCAGCTCGGACAGCCACTCTGGAAACACCATATATTTT.

This clone was counted between two and nine times. This chain links TRBV5-4 with TRBJ1-6; tentative D call: TRBD1 (5 bases). The germline V gene has CDR1 SGHNT and CDR2 YYREEE (reference sequence). V was trimmed by 4 bases and J by 3 bases, leaving 8 bases between them. The CDR3 spans 14 residues. The DNA of the CDR3 is TGTGCCAGCAGCGGACAAGGCTATAATTCACCCCTCCACTTT. Its protein is CASSGQGYNSPLHF.

This clone was detected a few times. J is TRBJ2-2 and V is TRBV19; TRBD2 might be the D (6 bases). Germline loops: CDR1 LNHDA, CDR2 SQIVND (reference sequence). The CDR3 runs 12 residues. V gave up 5 bases and J gave up 5 bases, with 6 bases separating them. The chain's CDR3 is CASSGGTGELFF. The CDR3 DNA is TGTGCCAGTAGTGGGGGGACCGGGGAGCTGTTTTTT.

The table lists this clone with a few counts. The chain couples TRBV2 to TRBJ2-7; perhaps TRBD2 as D (5 bases). Germline CDR1 SNHLY, CDR2 FYNNEI. V gave up 7 bases and J gave up 3 bases, with 13 bases separating them. CDR3 length: 13 residues. CDR3 loop: CASTEQRYYEQYF. The CDR3 DNA follows: TGTGCCAGCACCGAACAGCGGTACTACGAGCAGTACTTC. The full variable domain, rest sourced from reference TRBV2 and TRBJ2-7, is EPEVTQTPSHQVTQMGQEVILRCVPISNHLYFYWYRQILGQKVEFLVSFYNNEISEKSEIFDDQFSVERPDGSNFTLKIRSTKLEDSAMYFCASTEQRYYEQYFGPGTRLTVT.

This rearrangement joins TRBV19 to TRBJ2-5, with a tentative D call TRBD2 (5 bases). The CDR3 loop spans 17 amino acids. Per germline, CDR1 LNHDA and CDR2 SQIVND (reference sequence). Trimming pared 5 bases from V and 5 bases from J, leaving 24 bases between. CDR3 DNA sequence: TGTGCCAGTAGTTCGCGAGGGCAACGGGCTAGTATGGAGACCCAGTACTTC. Protein sequence: CASSSRGQRASMETQYF.

The CDR3 sequence: CASGHGGANTGELFF. The CDR3 DNA sequence: TGTGCCAGCGGCCACGGGGGTGCGAACACCGGGGAGCTGTTTTTT. The gene calls are TRBV7-2 and TRBJ2-2, with a possible D match to TRBD2 (6 bases). V was trimmed by 8 bases and J by 0 bases, leaving 13 bases between them. Germline V gene sequence: CDR1 SGHTA, CDR2 FQGNSA. This CDR3 is 15 amino acids long.

This clone was found a few times. V and J are TRBV18 and TRBJ2-7, with 12 bases that match TRBD1. CDR1 and CDR2 from the germline V gene are KGHSH and LQKENI. This CDR3 region has 15 residues. With V trimmed by 0 bases and J by 6 bases, 3 bases remained unmatched. Written as DNA, the CDR3 is TGTGCCAGCTCACCACCCGGGACAGGGGGCTTCGAGCAGTACTTC. The encoded protein is CASSPPGTGGFEQYF.

This clone was detected a few times. The genes are TRBV6-5 and TRBJ2-7; TRBD1 aligns across 7 bases. The CDR3 length is 14 residues. CDR1 and CDR2 from the germline V gene are MNHEY and SVGAGI. Trimming at V came to 0 bases and at J to 5 bases, leaving 4 bases not matched to a gene. CDR3 bases: TGTGCCAGCAGTTACTCTGGGCAGGGGGACGAGCAGTACTTC. Translated: CASSYSGQGDEQYF.